In its sample, the clone carrying this T cell receptor (beta chain) was seen many times. Antigen: not known. Building of the TCR beta libraries involved iRepertoire HTBI primers and Arm-PCR of CDR3 regions. The authors' processing: Samples collectively showed approximately 62 TRBV and fewer than 15 TRBJ segments. TCRdb recomputed calls from the multiplex PCR reads with MiXCR, one row per CDR3 protein. These V and J calls derive from TCRdb rather than the authors' analysis. Here the sample spans around 250,000 distinct CDR3 sequences, around 21% being singletons. Described time point: newly diagnosed GD, antithyroid drugs for less than 3 months. Extracted PBMC RNA gave rise to the TCR library. CDR1 and CDR2 from the germline V gene are MNHNS and SASEGT. The CDR3 loop spans 14 amino acids. The trim removed 6 bases at V and 0 bases at J, leaving 4 bases unmatched. This entry belongs to a study of regulatory T cells in long-lasting Graves disease.

Regarding the study as a whole: It is possible that accuracy was reduced by the small size of the sample. Newly diagnosed Graves' patients had higher TCR diversity than persistent ones. Public clonotype sharing was higher in persistent than newly diagnosed patients.

The chain carries TRBV6-1 and TRBJ2-7, with TRBD1 identical over 8 bases. Sequenced material: peripheral blood mononuclear cells (PBMCs), taken at new diagnosis, from a patient treated with antithyroid drugs. The receptor's source is a female donor with Graves disease. The CDR3, as DNA: TGTGCCAGCAGACCGGGACAGGACTCCTACGAGCAGTACTTC. It is translated as CASRPGQDSYEQYF.